A single sample is the source of the 10 T cell receptor beta chains below, sequenced in a study of identical twins. TCRdb itself ran the 5' RACE reads through MiXCR, one entry per CDR3 protein. The sample lists around 490,000 distinct CDR3 sequences, more than 20% occurring once. These data also featured in a second study, about yellow fever vaccine responses in identical twins.

What was sequenced was CD4+ T cells sorted from blood. All receptors derive from a woman younger than 30 in good health.

In its sample, this clonotype was seen a few times. The chain has TRBV2 and TRBJ2-3; 8 bases are shared with TRBD1. The J segment lost 2 bases and the V segment lost 3 bases, leaving 4 bases of the junction unmatched. From germline, CDR1 is SNHLY and CDR2 FYNNEI. The CDR3 is 15 residues long. The CDR3 loop is CASSDRQGHTDTQYF. Written as DNA, the CDR3 is TGTGCCAGCAGTGATCGACAGGGGCACACAGATACGCAGTATTTT.

This clonotype was seen more than once but under ten times. V and J are TRBV10-1 and TRBJ2-1; D is uncertain. Germline CDR1 and CDR2: WNHNN and SYGVQD (reference sequence). V lost 0 bases and J 4 bases, leaving 19 bases between the germline ends. This CDR3 has 18 amino acids. CDR3 nucleotide sequence: TGCGCCAGCAGTGAGTCGGTGAACCAGGTAACGGTTTACAATGAGCAGTTCTTC. It yields the protein CASSESVNQVTVYNEQFF.

The rearrangement uses TRBV5-1 and TRBJ2-1; D possibly corresponds to TRBD1 (6 bases). The V and J ends lost 0 bases and 8 bases respectively, with 18 bases between them. CDR1 and CDR2 from the germline V gene are SGHRS and YFSETQ. The CDR3 covers 16 residues. For the CDR3, the DNA is TGCGCCAGCAGCTTGGTTGGGGGCGCCTTATTCGATGAGCAGTTCTTC. Amino acid sequence: CASSLVGGALFDEQFF.

The chain is built from TRBV5-1 and TRBJ2-3; D assignment may be TRBD1 or TRBD2 (5 bases each). V was clipped by 4 bases and J by 0 bases, with 18 bases between them. This CDR3 region has 17 residues. Germline V gene sequence: CDR1 SGHRS, CDR2 YFSETQ. The CDR3 DNA sequence: TGCGCCAGCAGCCCTCCGGCCGGGACCCAGAGCACAGATACGCAGTATTTT. It is translated as CASSPPAGTQSTDTQYF.

This clonotype was counted many times. The CDR3 DNA sequence: TGTGCCAGCTCACCAACGTTTTCTAGCACAGATACGCAGTATTTT. Protein product: CASSPTFSSTDTQYF. This chain links TRBV18 with TRBJ2-3; D is undetermined. The CDR3 sequence is 15 residues long. V was trimmed by 2 bases and J by 0 bases, leaving 9 bases between them. CDR1 and CDR2 from the germline V gene are KGHSH and LQKENI.

This clonotype was detected a few times. The chain is built from TRBV12-3 or TRBV12-4 and TRBJ2-1; the match to TRBD2 covers 14 bases. J lost 8 bases, V lost 8 bases, and 20 bases had no gene match. This CDR3 is 19 amino acids long. The CDR3 bases are TGTGCCAGCTCCTCGACCTTGGGACTAGCGGGAGTCTTTAACTATGAGCAGTTCTTC. Translated: CASSSTLGLAGVFNYEQFF.

The chain couples TRBV12-3 or TRBV12-4 to TRBJ1-4; TRBD1 might be the D (5 bases). This CDR3 is built from 14 residues. Trimming left V 5 bases short and J 11 bases short, with 18 bases between. The CDR3 is CASSRGGGDGKLFF. The CDR3 DNA follows: TGTGCCAGCAGTCGAGGTGGCGGGGACGGGAAACTGTTTTTT.

This chain joins TRBV4-1 and TRBJ2-1; 7 bases map to TRBD2. The CDR3 spans 17 residues. Germline loops: CDR1 MGHRA, CDR2 YSYEKL. V was clipped by 0 bases and J by 10 bases; unmatched bases: 15. The CDR3 spells CASSQEVLGGSPYEQFF. DNA of the CDR3: TGCGCCAGCAGCCAAGAGGTTCTGGGCGGGAGTCCTTACGAGCAGTTCTTC.

The chain carries TRBV10-3 and TRBJ2-7, with 7 bases lining up with TRBD1. Trimming took 4 bases from V and 6 from J; bases not matched to a gene: 9. Germline V gives CDR1 ENHRY, CDR2 SYGVKD. This CDR3 is built from 14 residues. As DNA, the CDR3 is TGTGCCATCAGTGCCACAGGGGCGGGTGGCGAGCAGTACGTC. Protein sequence: CAISATGAGGEQYV.

This clonotype was detected only a few times. The chain employs TRBV7-9 and TRBJ1-2; D remains ambiguous. The CDR3 contains 13 residues. Germline CDR1 is SEHNR and CDR2 is FQNEAQ (reference sequence). The germline V and J ends were trimmed by 5 bases and 3 bases, with 10 bases remaining between them. The CDR3 region has the DNA TGTGCCAGCAGCGAAACGGCAGACTATGGCTACACCTTC. As protein: CASSETADYGYTF. Drawing the rest from reference TRBV7-9 and TRBJ1-2, the complete variable domain is DTGVSQNPRHKITKRGQNVTFRCDPISEHNRLYWYRQTLGQGPEFLTYFQNEAQLEKSRLLSDRFSAERPKGSFSTLEIQRTEQGDSAMYLCASSETADYGYTFGSGTRLTVV.